These 27 T cell receptor beta chains were all obtained from the same sample, sequenced in a study of blood T cell repertoires in COVID-19. The table came from immunoSEQ multiplex PCR; TCRdb's copy has only in-frame clones and leaves some out. The table lists about 140,000 clones, 77% of them singletons. Sequenced input: peripheral blood. Source of these receptors: a woman aged 45-59 years with active or convalescent COVID-19.

The rearrangement joins TRBV6-1 to TRBJ2-7, with TRBD2 identical over 9 bases. This CDR3 has 13 residues. The V and J ends lost 8 bases and 9 bases, in that order; junction bases with no gene match: 11. Germline V CDR1 and CDR2: MNHNS, SASEGT. The CDR3 is CASSSGEPQGQYF. The DNA for the CDR3 is TGTGCCAGCTCTAGCGGGGAACCTCAGGGGCAGTACTTC.

V is TRBV7-8 and J is TRBJ1-1; 11 bases match TRBD1. J gave up 2 bases and V 2 bases, and 4 bases lay outside the gene matches. This CDR3 region has 16 residues. Germline CDR1 reads SGHVS; CDR2 reads FQNEAQ. The CDR3 spells CASSLWGQGGNTEAFF. The CDR3 DNA reads as TGTGCCAGCAGCTTATGGGGACAGGGGGGCAACACTGAAGCTTTCTTT.

The chain recombines TRBV11-1 with TRBJ1-6, with no clear D. This CDR3 has 13 residues. The germline CDR1 and CDR2 sequences are SGHAT and FQDESV (reference sequence). With 3 bases removed from V and 7 bases from J, the gap between germline ends came to 7 bases. The CDR3 region is CASSFAGNSPLHF. As DNA, the CDR3 is TGTGCCAGCAGCTTTGCCGGGAATTCACCCCTCCACTTT.

The chain carries TRBV6-5 and TRBJ2-7; 8 bases match TRBD1. J lost 3 bases, V lost 6 bases, and 7 bases had no gene match. CDR1 is MNHEY, CDR2 SVGAGI, per germline. This CDR3 region has 14 residues. CDR3 DNA sequence: TGTGCCAGCAGCGTGGACAGGGTATTCTACGAGCAGTACTTC. Its protein is CASSVDRVFYEQYF.

The chain links TRBV18 to TRBJ2-7, with D perhaps TRBD2 (5 bases). Germline values: CDR1 KGHSH, CDR2 LQKENI. V lost 3 bases and J 7 bases, leaving 13 bases between the germline ends. This CDR3 has 13 residues. The CDR3 bases are TGTGCCAGCTCACCGTCAGAGGGTCGGGAGCAGTACTTC. Protein: CASSPSEGREQYF.

This clone was seen a single time. The rearrangement uses TRBV2 and TRBJ1-5, with unresolved D. This CDR3 contains 14 residues. CDR1 is SNHLY, CDR2 FYNNEI, per germline. Trimming took 6 bases from V and 0 from J, leaving 9 bases between them. Here the CDR3 DNA reads TGTGCCAGCAGCTTATATTTTAGCAATCAGCCCCAGCATTTT. Translated, it gives CASSLYFSNQPQHF. Full variable domain (remainder filled in from reference TRBV2 and TRBJ1-5): EPEVTQTPSHQVTQMGQEVILRCVPISNHLYFYWYRQILGQKVEFLVSFYNNEISEKSEIFDDQFSVERPDGSNFTLKIRSTKLEDSAMYFCASSLYFSNQPQHFGDGTRLSIL.

At least ten counts were recorded for this clone. This chain connects TRBV28 to TRBJ2-3; D gene uncertain. Germline-derived CDR1 and CDR2 are MDHEN and SYDVKM. This CDR3 has 12 residues. Trimming removed 6 bases at V and 3 bases at J, with 7 bases between. The CDR3 DNA reads TGTGCCAGCAGCATGGAGACAGATACGCAGTATTTT. It translates to CASSMETDTQYF. Variable domain in full (rest from reference TRBV28 and TRBJ2-3): DVKVTQSSRYLVKRTGEKVFLECVQDMDHENMFWYRQDPGLGLRLIYFSYDVKMKEKGDIPEGYSVSREKKERFSLILESASTNQTSMYLCASSMETDTQYFGPGTRLTVL.

Concerning this clone: Within the sample, other DNA sequences also encode this same CDR3. The rearrangement uses TRBV7-2 and TRBJ2-3; 10 nucleotides line up with TRBD1. CDR1 and CDR2 (germline): SGHTA, FQGNSA. V shed 5 bases and J 4 bases; nucleotides not matched to a gene: 3. The CDR3 length is 14 residues. The CDR3 DNA reads TGTGCCAGCAGCCCGACAGGGGGCGCAGATACGCAGTATTTT. Its protein product is CASSPTGGADTQYF. Full variable domain (remainder filled in from reference TRBV7-2 and TRBJ2-3): GAGVSQSPSNKVTEKGKDVELRCDPISGHTALYWYRQSLGQGLEFLIYFQGNSAPDKSGLPSDRFSAERTGGSVSTLTIQRTQQEDSAVYLCASSPTGGADTQYFGPGTRLTVL.

This chain connects TRBV7-6 to TRBJ2-3; 9 bases match TRBD2. In germline, CDR1 is SGHVS, CDR2 FNYEAQ. This CDR3 has 15 residues. The V segment lost 5 bases and the J segment 1 base; nucleotides outside the gene matches: 4. DNA of the CDR3: TGTGCCAGCAGCCCGAGGACTAGCGGCACAGATACGCAGTATTTT. This translates into CASSPRTSGTDTQYF.

This rearrangement joins TRBV18 to TRBJ1-3; tentative D call: TRBD1 (5 bases). There are 14 residues in the CDR3. Between the trimmed V and J ends, which lost 4 bases and 4 bases, there was a span of 11 bases. Germline values: CDR1 KGHSH, CDR2 LQKENI. The DNA for the CDR3 is TGTGCCAGCTCACAGGGGCGCAGAGGAAACACCATATATTTT. Translated: CASSQGRRGNTIYF.

There are a few counts of this clone. The rearrangement links TRBV2 to TRBJ1-1; no clear D. Deletions cut 6 bases from V and 6 bases from J, with 14 bases between. The CDR3 length is 13 residues. Germline V gives CDR1 SNHLY, CDR2 FYNNEI. In nucleotides, the CDR3 is TGTGCCAGCAGGACGGAGTTGTCAGCTGAAGCTTTCTTT. It encodes CASRTELSAEAFF.

The V call is TRBV7-6, the J call TRBJ1-1; tentatively, D is TRBD1 (6 bases). The CDR3 sequence is 17 residues long. CDR1 and CDR2 (germline): SGHVS, FNYEAQ. Trimming cost V 1 base and J 2 bases, with 17 bases left between them. For the CDR3, the DNA is TGTGCCAGCAGCTTAGATTGGGACACCCCCTTAAACACTGAAGCTTTCTTT. This sequence encodes CASSLDWDTPLNTEAFF.

Many counts were recorded for this clone. The chain has TRBV4-2 and TRBJ2-5; D is possibly TRBD2 (6 bases). The germline CDR1 and CDR2 sequences are LGHNA and YNFKEQ. This CDR3 comprises 15 residues. Trimming shortened V by 4 bases and J by 7 bases, and 19 bases separated the two germline ends. CDR3 sequence: CASSRPGLGVGTQYF. DNA of the CDR3: TGTGCCAGCAGCCGACCGGGACTGGGGGTGGGGACCCAGTACTTC.

This clone turned up a few times. The V call is TRBV2, the J call TRBJ1-5; TRBD1 is a possible D gene (6 bases). This CDR3 is built from 15 residues. V shed 0 bases and J shed 7 bases, with 13 bases lying between them. Looked up from germline, CDR1 is SNHLY and CDR2 is FYNNEI. The CDR3 DNA is TGTGCCAGCAGTGAAGCGCGGGGGGCTGGCCAGCCCCAGCATTTT. This encodes CASSEARGAGQPQHF.

The CDR3 loop reads CASSQSEARGEQFF. For the CDR3, the DNA is TGCGCCAGCAGCCAAAGCGAGGCCCGGGGTGAGCAGTTCTTC. This rearrangement joins TRBV4-3 to TRBJ2-1; weak D call: TRBD2 (5 bases). The germline V gene encodes CDR1 LGHNA and CDR2 YSLEER. This CDR3 region has 14 residues. Trimming pared 2 bases from V and 9 bases from J, leaving 14 bases between.

About this clone: Additional DNA sequences in this sample encode the identical CDR3. J is TRBJ2-5 and V is TRBV7-7, with 8 bases matching TRBD1. Germline loops: CDR1 SSHAT, CDR2 FNYEAQ (reference sequence). This CDR3 comprises 14 residues. V gave up 5 bases and J gave up 4 bases; unmatched junction bases: 6. CDR3 nucleotide sequence: TGTGCCAGCAGCAGAGACAGGGGTGGAGAGACCCAGTACTTC. It translates to CASSRDRGGETQYF. The full variable domain, completed using reference TRBV7-7 and TRBJ2-5, is GAGVSQSPRYKVTKRGQDVTLRCDPISSHATLYWYQQALGQGPEFLTYFNYEAQPDKSGLPSDRFSAERPEGSISTLTIQRTEQRDSAMYRCASSRDRGGETQYFGPGTRLLVL.

The V and J genes are TRBV7-3 and TRBJ1-2; 7 bases fit TRBD1. The trim removed 0 bases at V and 7 bases at J, leaving 8 bases unmatched. Germline V gene lookup returns CDR1 SGHTA and CDR2 FQGTGA. The CDR3 has 15 residues. As DNA, the CDR3 is TGTGCCAGCAGCTTAACAACAGGGGTTAAGAGTGGCTACACCTTC. It specifies CASSLTTGVKSGYTF.

V usage is TRBV24-1 and J usage is TRBJ2-2; perhaps TRBD2 as D (6 bases). The CDR3 runs 15 residues. Trimming left V 3 bases short and J 5 bases short, with 12 bases between. Germline CDR1 KGHDR, CDR2 SFDVKD. This CDR3 reads CATSDPGRRTGELFF. The CDR3 coding sequence is TGTGCCACCAGTGATCCAGGGAGGAGGACCGGGGAGCTGTTTTTT.

The chain has TRBV14 and TRBJ1-1; no reliable D call. The germline CDR1 and CDR2 sequences are SGHDN and FVKESK. V lost 4 bases and J 1 base, leaving 16 bases between the germline ends. The CDR3 contains 16 residues. The CDR3 DNA sequence: TGTGCCAGCAGCCGGGCCCATGGAGAGGGGAACACTGAAGCTTTCTTT. It yields the protein CASSRAHGEGNTEAFF.

This clone came up a few times. The chain is built from TRBV2 and TRBJ1-2; D not resolved. The CDR3 is 15 residues long. Looked up from germline, CDR1 is SNHLY and CDR2 is FYNNEI. Trimming removed 1 base at V and 7 bases at J, with 16 bases between. For the CDR3, the DNA is TGTGCCAGCAGTGAAGTCAGGATTGGAGCGGGTGGCTACACCTTC. Translated, it gives CASSEVRIGAGGYTF.

The chain links TRBV7-2 to TRBJ2-3, with 8 bases matching TRBD2. The V gene end was trimmed by 6 bases and the J gene end by 0 bases; junction bases not matched to a gene: 8. This CDR3 region has 16 residues. CDR1 SGHTA and CDR2 FQGNSA come from the germline V gene. This chain's CDR3 is CASRVSGGLSTDTQYF. The CDR3 nucleotides read TGTGCCAGCAGAGTCAGCGGGGGCCTGAGCACAGATACGCAGTATTTT.

The chain carries TRBV15 and TRBJ2-7; D is perhaps TRBD1 (6 bases). The V gene's germline CDR1 is LNHNV and CDR2 YYDKDF (reference sequence). Trimming left V 0 bases short and J 4 bases short, with 10 bases between. This CDR3 has 14 residues. The CDR3 protein is CATSREWGPYEQYF. Here the CDR3 DNA reads TGTGCCACCAGCAGAGAGTGGGGGCCGTACGAGCAGTACTTC.

This clone was recorded a few times. The rearrangement links TRBV2 to TRBJ1-6; D is possibly TRBD1 (5 bases). The CDR3 has 14 residues. From germline, CDR1 is SNHLY and CDR2 FYNNEI. Trimming shortened V by 4 bases and J by 7 bases, and 11 bases separated the two germline ends. The CDR3 nucleotides read TGTGCCAGCAGTGTTGAAGCAGGGAATTCACCCCTCCACTTT. It yields the protein CASSVEAGNSPLHF.

Ten or more counts support this clone. The J gene is TRBJ2-3, the V gene TRBV5-1, with 9 bases matching TRBD2. The CDR3 spans 16 residues. Per the germline V gene, CDR1 is SGHRS and CDR2 is YFSETQ. V shed 1 base, J shed 2 bases, and the junction held 5 bases outside the gene matches. CDR3 nucleotides: TGCGCCAGCAGCTTGTGGCCTAGCGGGACCACAGATACGCAGTATTTT. Its translation is CASSLWPSGTTDTQYF.

The V gene is TRBV7-9, the J gene TRBJ2-5, with TRBD1 matching over 7 bases. The CDR3 loop spans 15 amino acids. The junction had 10 bases not matched to a gene; V was cut back by 6 bases and J by 3 bases. Germline CDR1 and CDR2: SEHNR and FQNEAQ (reference sequence). The chain's CDR3 is CASSSDRETEETQYF. The CDR3 nucleotides read TGTGCCAGCAGTTCAGACAGGGAGACGGAAGAGACCCAGTACTTC. Supplemented by reference TRBV7-9 and TRBJ2-5, the full variable domain reads DTGVSQNPRHKITKRGQNVTFRCDPISEHNRLYWYRQTLGQGPEFLTYFQNEAQLEKSRLLSDRFSAERPKGSFSTLEIQRTEQGDSAMYLCASSSDRETEETQYFGPGTRLLVL.

This clone was recorded only once. This sequence joins TRBV11-2 and TRBJ2-3; no firm D call. The CDR3 runs 15 residues. Trimming removed 4 bases at V and 2 bases at J, with 13 bases between. The germline CDR1 and CDR2 sequences are SGHAT and FQNNGV. The CDR3 DNA sequence: TGTGCCAGCAGCTCCCAAGGCGGTCCCACAGATACGCAGTATTTT. Protein sequence: CASSSQGGPTDTQYF.

On this clone itself: The junction shows a germline mismatch at one end, possibly a read error. The chain links TRBV3-1 (or the pseudogene TRBV3-2) to TRBJ2-1; no firm D call. From germline, CDR1 is LGHDT and CDR2 YNNKEL (reference sequence). The CDR3 runs 13 residues. CDR3 DNA sequence: TGCGCCAGCAGCCATGTCGGCTACAATGAGCAGTTCTTC. This gives the protein CASSHVGYNEQFF.